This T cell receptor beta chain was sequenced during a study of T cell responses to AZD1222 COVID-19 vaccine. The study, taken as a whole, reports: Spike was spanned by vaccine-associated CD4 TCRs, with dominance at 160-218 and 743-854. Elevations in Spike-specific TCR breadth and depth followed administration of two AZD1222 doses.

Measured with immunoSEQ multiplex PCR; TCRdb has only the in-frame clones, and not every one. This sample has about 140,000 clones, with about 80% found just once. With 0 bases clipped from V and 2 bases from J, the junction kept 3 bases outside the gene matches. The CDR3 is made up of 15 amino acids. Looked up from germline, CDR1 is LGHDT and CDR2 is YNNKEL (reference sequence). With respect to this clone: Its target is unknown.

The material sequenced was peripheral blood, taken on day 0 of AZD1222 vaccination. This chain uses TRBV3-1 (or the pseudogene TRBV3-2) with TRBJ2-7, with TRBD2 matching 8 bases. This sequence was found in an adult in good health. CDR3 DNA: TGTGCCAGCAGCCAAGAACCAGCGGGGGCCTACGAGCAGTACTTC. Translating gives CASSQEPAGAYEQYF.